This entry lists 25 T cell receptor beta chains sequenced from one sample in a study of blood T cells in healthy people across ages. With a J-beta primer mix and a sample-barcoded 5' primer, a second PCR ran about 7 to 11 cycles. TCRdb re-called the 5' RACE reads with MiXCR, one entry per CDR3 protein. There are about 640,000 distinct CDR3 sequences in the sample; roughly 50% occur only once, and roughly 34% lies in the top ten. The sample comprised blood. The receptors derive from a man aged 60 to 75 in good health.

The rearrangement uses TRBV9 and TRBJ2-1; no clear D. Germline CDR1 SGDLS, CDR2 YYNGEE. This CDR3 is 14 amino acids long. Trimming cost V 6 bases and J 12 bases, with 22 bases left between them. DNA for the CDR3: TGTGCCAGCACCCCCTTGTCCTCCCCGGGTGGGCAGTTCTTC. It is translated as CASTPLSSPGGQFF.

This clonotype showed up just once. The germline gene is not matched at one end of the junction; a read error may be the cause. The chain joins TRBV6-5 to TRBJ2-1; 8 bases match TRBD2. Germline CDR1 reads MNHEY; CDR2 reads SVGAGI. CDR3 length: 16 amino acids. The CDR3 region is CPSTKSAGDLNNEQFF. For the CDR3, the DNA is TGTCCCAGCACCAAATCAGCGGGGGACTTGAACAATGAGCAGTTCTTC.

This chain links TRBV12-3 or TRBV12-4 with TRBJ2-5; 13 bases are a match to TRBD2. Trimming cost V 4 bases and J 3 bases; bases outside gene matches: 5. The CDR3 loop spans 16 amino acids. The DNA for the CDR3 is TGTGCCAGCAGTTCCCGGACTAGCGGGGGTAAAGAGACCCAGTACTTC. Translated, it gives CASSSRTSGGKETQYF.

The chain recombines TRBV19 with TRBJ1-4; unclear D gene. CDR3 length equals 14 residues. Trimming removed 5 bases at V and 1 base at J, with 8 bases between. The V gene's germline CDR1 is LNHDA and CDR2 SQIVND (reference sequence). In DNA, the CDR3 is TGTGCCAGTAGTGCCGACGGAACTAATGAAAAACTGTTTTTT. Translating it yields CASSADGTNEKLFF.

CDR3 DNA sequence: TGTGCCCTGGGGGGGGCCGAGACTGAAGCTTTCTTT. Translating gives CALGGAETEAFF. V gene TRBV7-9 combines with J gene TRBJ1-1, with TRBD1 as a possible D gene (6 bases). This CDR3 region has 12 residues. V shed 11 bases and J shed 5 bases, with 15 bases lying between them. In germline, CDR1 is SEHNR, CDR2 FQNEAQ (reference sequence).

V gene TRBV29-1 combines with J gene TRBJ1-2; D might be TRBD1 (5 bases). The V and J ends lost 4 bases and 3 bases respectively, with 12 bases between them. The V gene's germline CDR1 is SQVTM and CDR2 ANQGSEA. This CDR3 has 13 residues. In DNA, the CDR3 is TGCAGCGTTGCCGCAGGGAGGGACTATGGCTACACCTTC. Its protein product is CSVAAGRDYGYTF.

This clonotype appeared a few times. The chain recombines TRBV15 with TRBJ2-1, with TRBD1 matching over 12 bases. Unmatched junction bases numbered 3, after V lost 3 bases and J lost 6 bases. Germline V gives CDR1 LNHNV, CDR2 YYDKDF (reference sequence). CDR3 length equals 15 residues. The DNA of the CDR3 is TGTGCCACCAGCAGCCGGGACAGGGGGCCCAATGAGCAGTTCTTC. As protein: CATSSRDRGPNEQFF.

The CDR3 DNA follows: TGCGCCAGCAGCCAATCGGGACTAGCGGGGGACACAGATACGCAGTATTTT. Protein product: CASSQSGLAGDTDTQYF. The J gene is TRBJ2-3, the V gene TRBV4-3; 14 bases map to TRBD2. After removal of 2 bases from V and 2 bases from J, the junction contained 3 bases not matched to a gene. The germline CDR1 and CDR2 sequences are LGHNA and YSLEER. The CDR3 has 17 residues.

In regard to this clonotype: A junction end diverges from the germline sequence, so it may reflect a read error. The chain uses TRBV6-4 and TRBJ2-6; the D is unclear. The CDR3 extends over 15 amino acids. CDR1 is MRHNA, CDR2 SNTAGT, per germline. The CDR3 coding sequence is TGTGCCAGCAGAAACAGAGCTTCTGGCGCCAACGTCCTGACTTTC. The encoded protein is CASRNRASGANVLTF.

The V gene is TRBV12-3 or TRBV12-4, the J gene TRBJ2-3; D is perhaps TRBD1 (5 bases). CDR3 length: 17 residues. Trimming took off 6 bases at V and 0 bases at J, with 19 bases between the two ends. The CDR3, as DNA: TGTGCCAGCAGCCTCGCCATAGACAGATCAAGCACAGATACGCAGTATTTT. It specifies CASSLAIDRSSTDTQYF.

This chain links TRBV28 with TRBJ2-3; D not certain. The CDR3 length is 13 residues. Germline loops: CDR1 MDHEN, CDR2 SYDVKM. The V end was cut by 6 bases, the J end by 3 bases, with 10 bases between. In nucleotides, the CDR3 is TGTGCCAGCAGGAAGATGGGGACAGATACGCAGTATTTT. Translation: CASRKMGTDTQYF.

The chain carries TRBV14 and TRBJ2-7, with 7 positions matching TRBD1. The germline V gene encodes CDR1 SGHDN and CDR2 FVKESK. V dropped 1 base and J dropped 4; count of bases not matched to a gene: 10. The CDR3 is 16 residues long. This CDR3 is CASSQVPTGPVYEQYF. In nucleotides, the CDR3 is TGTGCCAGCAGCCAAGTTCCGACAGGGCCTGTATACGAGCAGTACTTC.

The CDR3 reads CSVRNRADEQFF. The CDR3 DNA follows: TGCAGTGTTAGGAACAGGGCGGATGAGCAGTTCTTC. The chain employs TRBV20-1 and TRBJ2-1; D may be TRBD1 (6 bases). The CDR3 is made up of 12 amino acids. Trimming removed 7 bases from V and 8 bases from J, with 15 bases in between. In germline, CDR1 is DFQATT, CDR2 SNEGSKA (reference sequence).

V gene TRBV5-1 combines with J gene TRBJ1-1, with unresolved D. The ends were cut back, 0 bases at V and 4 bases at J, with 10 bases in the middle. This CDR3 is 14 amino acids long. The V gene's germline CDR1 is SGHRS and CDR2 YFSETQ. The CDR3 loop is CASSLAYRPTEAFF. The CDR3 DNA follows: TGCGCCAGCAGCTTGGCGTATCGGCCCACTGAAGCTTTCTTT.

In its sample, this clonotype was seen a few times. The V and J genes are TRBV12-3 or TRBV12-4 and TRBJ2-1; 9 bases are shared with TRBD1. The length of the CDR3 is 15 residues. With V trimmed by 7 bases and J by 1 base, 5 bases remained unmatched. CDR3 DNA sequence: TGTGCCAGCATCAATGACAGGGGGTCCTACAATGAGCAGTTCTTC. Protein product: CASINDRGSYNEQFF.

The rearrangement uses TRBV27 and TRBJ2-5, with D perhaps TRBD2 (5 bases). Germline-derived CDR1 and CDR2 are MNHEY and SMNVEV (reference sequence). There are 14 residues in the CDR3. Trimming stripped 5 bases from V and 5 bases from J, with 15 bases between. Here the CDR3 reads CASSTRDFRETQYF. In nucleotides, the CDR3 is TGTGCCAGCAGTACACGGGATTTTAGGGAGACCCAGTACTTC.

V is TRBV10-3 and J is TRBJ1-5; D possibly corresponds to TRBD1 (5 bases). V lost 2 bases, J lost 3 bases, and 8 bases lay in between. Germline-derived CDR1 and CDR2 are ENHRY and SYGVKD. The CDR3 consists of 14 residues. DNA for the CDR3: TGTGCCATCAGTGAGGGGGGGTTCAATCAGCCCCAGCATTTT. It yields the protein CAISEGGFNQPQHF.

V and J are TRBV4-2 and TRBJ1-6, with D possibly being TRBD1 (5 bases). Germline CDR1 and CDR2: LGHNA and YNFKEQ. V lost 1 base and J 0 bases, leaving 10 bases between the germline ends. The CDR3 is 17 amino acids. The CDR3 nucleotides are TGTGCCAGCAGCCAAGTTCCCGGGGGCTCCTATAATTCACCCCTCCACTTT. Translating gives CASSQVPGGSYNSPLHF.

This clonotype has just a few counts. The chain recombines TRBV21-1 with TRBJ2-7. TRBV21-1 is marked as a pseudogene. The CDR3 has 14 amino acids. CDR3 protein: CASSKGCRRYEQYF. The CDR3 bases are TGTGCCAGCAGCAAAGGGTGTCGAAGATACGAGCAGTACTTC.

This clonotype has just a few counts. V usage is TRBV3-1 and J usage is TRBJ2-7; 9 positions match TRBD2. The J call may be faulty, since TRBJ2-5 better matches the DNA end. CDR3 size: 15 residues. The germline V gene encodes CDR1 LGHDT and CDR2 YNNKEL (reference sequence). DNA of the CDR3: TGTGCCAGCAGTCTGGGGCTAGCGGGGTTTGAGACCCAGTACTTC. Its translation is CASSLGLAGFETQYF.

The gene calls are TRBV6-4 and TRBJ2-1, with D perhaps matching TRBD1 (5 bases). CDR1 and CDR2 (germline): MRHNA, SNTAGT. Trimming took off 6 bases at V and 5 bases at J, with 11 bases between the two ends. The CDR3 loop spans 13 amino acids. The CDR3 spells CASSREGDNEQFF. The DNA for the CDR3 is TGTGCCAGCAGCAGGGAAGGGGACAATGAGCAGTTCTTC.

This clonotype was picked up a small number of times. The rearrangement links TRBV20-1 to TRBJ2-5; D unresolved. This CDR3 has 13 amino acids. Trimming left V 5 bases short and J 4 bases short, with 14 bases between. CDR1 and CDR2 from the germline V gene are DFQATT and SNEGSKA (reference sequence). The CDR3 reads CSAEALGTETQYF. CDR3 in DNA: TGCAGTGCTGAAGCTCTAGGAACAGAGACCCAGTACTTC.

The table lists this clonotype with a count of one. The rearrangement joins TRBV12-3 or TRBV12-4 to TRBJ2-1; 9 bases align to TRBD2. Germline trimming cut 6 bases from V and 3 bases from J; bases unmatched to any gene: 9. This CDR3 region has 16 residues. CDR3 loop: CASSPGSGGFYNEQFF. DNA of the CDR3: TGTGCCAGCAGCCCCGGGAGCGGGGGGTTCTACAATGAGCAGTTCTTC.

As for this clonotype: Relative to the germline gene, one junction end is altered; a read error may explain this. The chain combines TRBV5-1 with TRBJ2-6; maybe TRBD1 (5 bases). The CDR3 covers 18 residues. Germline V gene sequence: CDR1 SGHRS, CDR2 YFSETQ. The CDR3 spells CASSPTIDAASGAYVLTF. For the CDR3, the DNA is TGCGCCAGCAGCCCAACCATAGACGCAGCCTCTGGGGCCTACGTCCTGACTTTC. The variable domain in full, completed from reference TRBV5-1 and TRBJ2-6, reads KAGVTQTPRYLIKTRGQQVTLSCSPISGHRSVSWYQQTPGQGLQFLFEYFSETQRNKGNFPGRFSGRQFSNSRSEMNVSTLELGDSALYLCASSPTIDAASGAYVLTFGAGSRLTVL.

This clonotype has only a few counts. The genes are TRBV4-1 and TRBJ1-2, with 10 bases that match TRBD1. With 0 bases clipped from V and 3 bases from J, the junction kept 4 bases outside the gene matches. Looked up from germline, CDR1 is MGHRA and CDR2 is YSYEKL. There are 16 residues in the CDR3. The CDR3 spells CASSQDPGTGDYGYTF. In DNA form, the CDR3 reads TGCGCCAGCAGCCAAGATCCAGGGACAGGGGACTATGGCTACACCTTC.